What follows is one TCR beta chain and its context. Antigen unknown. The data belong to a study of cytomegalovirus exposure and HLA in healthy donors. Study-level points and caveats: Most subjects' HLA-A and HLA-B alleles were reportedly predicted from TCR beta sequences. Roughly uniform depth of sequencing across donors was assumed in presence/absence analyses.

The PCR used 60 Vbeta and 13 Jbeta primers. The protocol was immunoSEQ multiplex PCR, while the TCRdb copy is restricted to in-frame clones and leaves out a portion. The sample yields roughly 150,000 clones, roughly 70% seen once. CDR3 length: 11 amino acids. The germline V gene has CDR1 SGHTA and CDR2 FQGNSA. V gave up 1 base and J gave up 6 bases, with 4 bases separating them. The sequenced sample was PBMCs. This chain links TRBV7-2 with TRBJ2-7; D is uncertain. This sequence originates from a young woman in good health and CMV-seropositive. CDR3 sequence reads: CASSLDSEQYF. The DNA of the CDR3 is TGTGCCAGCAGCTTAGACTCCGAGCAGTACTTC.